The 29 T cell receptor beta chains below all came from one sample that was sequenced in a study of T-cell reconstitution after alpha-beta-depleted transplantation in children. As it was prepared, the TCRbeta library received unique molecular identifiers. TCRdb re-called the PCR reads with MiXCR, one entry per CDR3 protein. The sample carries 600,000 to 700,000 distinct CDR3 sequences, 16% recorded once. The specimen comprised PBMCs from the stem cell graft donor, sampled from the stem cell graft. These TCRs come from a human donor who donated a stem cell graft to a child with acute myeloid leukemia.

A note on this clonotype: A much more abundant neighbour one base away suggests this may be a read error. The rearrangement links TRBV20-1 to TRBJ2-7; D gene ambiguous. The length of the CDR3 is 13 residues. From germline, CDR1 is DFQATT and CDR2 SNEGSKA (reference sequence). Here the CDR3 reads CSARDRYGYGQYF. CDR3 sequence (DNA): TGCAGTGCTAGAGACAGGTACGGCTACGGGCAGTACTTC.

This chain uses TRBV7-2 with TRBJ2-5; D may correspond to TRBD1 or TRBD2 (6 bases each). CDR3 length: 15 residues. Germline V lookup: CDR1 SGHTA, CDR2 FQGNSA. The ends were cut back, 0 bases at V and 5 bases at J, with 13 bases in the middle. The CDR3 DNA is TGTGCCAGCAGCTTAGCTCGGGGGCGCGGGGAGACCCAGTACTTC. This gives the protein CASSLARGRGETQYF.

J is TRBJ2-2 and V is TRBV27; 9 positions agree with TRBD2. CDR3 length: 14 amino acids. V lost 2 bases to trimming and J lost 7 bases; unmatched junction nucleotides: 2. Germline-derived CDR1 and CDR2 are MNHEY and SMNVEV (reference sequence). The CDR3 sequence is CASSLAGGIGELFF. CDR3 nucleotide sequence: TGTGCCAGCAGTTTAGCGGGGGGGATCGGGGAGCTGTTTTTT.

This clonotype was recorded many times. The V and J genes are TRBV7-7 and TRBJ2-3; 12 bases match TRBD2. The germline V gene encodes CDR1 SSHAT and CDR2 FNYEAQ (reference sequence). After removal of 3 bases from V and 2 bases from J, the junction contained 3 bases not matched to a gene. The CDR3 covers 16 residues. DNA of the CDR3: TGTGCCAGCAGCTTGGGACTAGCGGGCCCCACAGATACGCAGTATTTT. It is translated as CASSLGLAGPTDTQYF.

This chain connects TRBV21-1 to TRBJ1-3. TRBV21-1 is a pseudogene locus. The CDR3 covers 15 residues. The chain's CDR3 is CASSKSRTSGNTIYF. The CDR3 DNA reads TGTGCCAGCAGCAAATCCCGGACCTCTGGAAACACCATATATTTT.

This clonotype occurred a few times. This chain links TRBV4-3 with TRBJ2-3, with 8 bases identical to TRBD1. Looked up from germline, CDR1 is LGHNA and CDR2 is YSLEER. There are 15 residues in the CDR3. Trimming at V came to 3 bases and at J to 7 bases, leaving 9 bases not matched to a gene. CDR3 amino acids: CASSQERTGRNTQYF. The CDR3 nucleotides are TGCGCCAGCAGCCAGGAGCGGACAGGGAGGAATACGCAGTATTTT.

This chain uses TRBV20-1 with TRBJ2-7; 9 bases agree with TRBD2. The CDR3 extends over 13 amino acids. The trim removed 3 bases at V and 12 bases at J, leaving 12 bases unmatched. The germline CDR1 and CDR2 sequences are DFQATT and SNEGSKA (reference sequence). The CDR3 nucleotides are TGCAGTGCTAGTGAGAGCGGGGGGCTGCGTGGGTACTTC. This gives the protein CSASESGGLRGYF.

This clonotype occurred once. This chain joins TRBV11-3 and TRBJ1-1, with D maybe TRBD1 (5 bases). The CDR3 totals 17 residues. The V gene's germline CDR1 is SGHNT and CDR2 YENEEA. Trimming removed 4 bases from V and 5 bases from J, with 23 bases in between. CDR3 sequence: CASSSYGIVGGGTEAFF. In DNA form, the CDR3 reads TGTGCCAGCAGCTCCTACGGGATTGTTGGGGGGGGAACTGAAGCTTTCTTT.

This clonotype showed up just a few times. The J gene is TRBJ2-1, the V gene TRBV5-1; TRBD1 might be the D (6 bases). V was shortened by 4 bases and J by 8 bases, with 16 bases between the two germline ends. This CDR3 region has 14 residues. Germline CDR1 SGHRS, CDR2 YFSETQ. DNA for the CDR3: TGCGCCAGCAGCCTAGGACAGCCTATCGATGAGCAGTTCTTC. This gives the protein CASSLGQPIDEQFF.

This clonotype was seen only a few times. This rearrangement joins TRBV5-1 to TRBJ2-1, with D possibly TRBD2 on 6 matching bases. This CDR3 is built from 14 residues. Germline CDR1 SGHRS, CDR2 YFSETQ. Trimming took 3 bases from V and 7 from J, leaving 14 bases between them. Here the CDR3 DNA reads TGCGCCAGCAGCTCCGGGGGAGAGACTAATGAGCAGTTCTTC. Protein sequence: CASSSGGETNEQFF.

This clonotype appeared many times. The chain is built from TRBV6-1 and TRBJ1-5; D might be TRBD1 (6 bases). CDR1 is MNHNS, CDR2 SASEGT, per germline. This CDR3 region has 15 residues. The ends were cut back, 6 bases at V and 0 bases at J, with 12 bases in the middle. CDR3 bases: TGTGCCAGCAGCGGGAACAGGGATAGCAATCAGCCCCAGCATTTT. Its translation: CASSGNRDSNQPQHF.

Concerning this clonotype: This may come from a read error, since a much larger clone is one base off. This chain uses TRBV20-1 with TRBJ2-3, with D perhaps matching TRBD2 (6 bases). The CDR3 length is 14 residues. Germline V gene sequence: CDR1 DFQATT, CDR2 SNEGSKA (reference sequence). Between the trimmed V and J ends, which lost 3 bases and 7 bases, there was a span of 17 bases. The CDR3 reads CSASGRGKEHTQYF. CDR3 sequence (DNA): TGCAGTGCTAGCGGGCGGGGCAAAGAGCATACGCAGTATTTT.

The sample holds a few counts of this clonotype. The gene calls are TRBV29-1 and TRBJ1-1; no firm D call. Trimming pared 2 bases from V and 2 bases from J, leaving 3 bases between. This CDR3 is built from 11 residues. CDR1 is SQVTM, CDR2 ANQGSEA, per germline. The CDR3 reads CSVEINTEAFF. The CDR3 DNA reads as TGCAGCGTTGAAATAAACACTGAAGCTTTCTTT.

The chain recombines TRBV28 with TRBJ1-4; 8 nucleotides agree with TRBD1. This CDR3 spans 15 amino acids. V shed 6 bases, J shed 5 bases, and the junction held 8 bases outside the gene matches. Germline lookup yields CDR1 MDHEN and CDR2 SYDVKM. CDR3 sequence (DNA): TGTGCCAGCAGCCACTTGGGACAGGACAATGAAAAACTGTTTTTT. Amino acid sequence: CASSHLGQDNEKLFF.

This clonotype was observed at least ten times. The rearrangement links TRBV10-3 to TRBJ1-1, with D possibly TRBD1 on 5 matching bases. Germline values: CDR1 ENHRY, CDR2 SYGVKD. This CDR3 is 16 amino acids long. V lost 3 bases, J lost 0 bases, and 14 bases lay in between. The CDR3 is CAISDSLDKMNTEAFF. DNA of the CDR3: TGTGCCATCAGTGATTCCTTGGACAAAATGAACACTGAAGCTTTCTTT.

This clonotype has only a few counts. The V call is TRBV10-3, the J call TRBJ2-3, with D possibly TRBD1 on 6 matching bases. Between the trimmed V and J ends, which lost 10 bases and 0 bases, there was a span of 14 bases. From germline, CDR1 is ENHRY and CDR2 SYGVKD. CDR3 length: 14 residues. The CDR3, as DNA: TGTGCCACCCGGGACACCGCGAGCACAGATACGCAGTATTTT. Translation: CATRDTASTDTQYF.

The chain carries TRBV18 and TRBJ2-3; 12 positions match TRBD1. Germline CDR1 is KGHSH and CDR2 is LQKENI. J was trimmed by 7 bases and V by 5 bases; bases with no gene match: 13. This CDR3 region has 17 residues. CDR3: CASSSLPGQGAPHTQYF. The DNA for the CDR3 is TGTGCCAGCTCATCGTTACCGGGACAGGGGGCGCCGCATACGCAGTATTTT.

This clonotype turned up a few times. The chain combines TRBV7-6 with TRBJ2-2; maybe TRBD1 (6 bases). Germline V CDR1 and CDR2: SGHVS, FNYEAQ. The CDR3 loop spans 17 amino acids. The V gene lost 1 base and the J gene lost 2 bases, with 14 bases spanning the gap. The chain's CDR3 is CASSLVENRVNTGELFF. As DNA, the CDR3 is TGTGCCAGCAGCTTAGTCGAAAACAGGGTCAACACCGGGGAGCTGTTTTTT.

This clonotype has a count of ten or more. The CDR3 coding sequence is TGCAGCGTGAGAGCGGGACGGAACACTGAAGCTTTCTTT. It is translated as CSVRAGRNTEAFF. This chain uses TRBV29-1 with TRBJ1-1; a weak D match, TRBD1 (5 bases). Germline V gene sequence: CDR1 SQVTM, CDR2 ANQGSEA. Trimming removed 6 bases at V and 1 base at J, with 12 bases between. The CDR3 spans 13 residues. The full variable domain, in which reference TRBV29-1 and TRBJ1-1 provide the parts outside the CDR3, is SAVISQKPSRDICQRGTSLTIQCQVDSQVTMMFWYRQQPGQSLTLIATANQGSEATYESGFVIDKFPISRPNLTFSTLTVSNMSPEDSSIYLCSVRAGRNTEAFFGQGTRLTVV.

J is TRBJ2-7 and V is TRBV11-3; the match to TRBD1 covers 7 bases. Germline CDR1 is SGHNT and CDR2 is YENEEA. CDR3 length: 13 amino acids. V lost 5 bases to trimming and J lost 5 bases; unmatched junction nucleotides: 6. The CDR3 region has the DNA TGTGCCAGCAGCCCAAGACAGGGCAACGAGCAGTACTTC. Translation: CASSPRQGNEQYF.

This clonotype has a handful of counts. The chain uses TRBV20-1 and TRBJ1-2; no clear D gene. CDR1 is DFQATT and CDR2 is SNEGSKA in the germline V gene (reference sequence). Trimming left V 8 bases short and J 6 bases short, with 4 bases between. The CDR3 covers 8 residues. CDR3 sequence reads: CSINGYTF. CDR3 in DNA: TGCAGTATTAATGGCTACACCTTC.

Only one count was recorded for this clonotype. The CDR3: CASSQERTGRNTIYF. The CDR3 DNA is TGCGCCAGCAGCCAAGAGAGGACCGGCCGAAACACCATATATTTT. The chain joins TRBV4-1 to TRBJ1-3; D unresolved. The length of the CDR3 is 15 residues. Germline values: CDR1 MGHRA, CDR2 YSYEKL. Trimming took off 0 bases at V and 5 bases at J, with 11 bases between the two ends.

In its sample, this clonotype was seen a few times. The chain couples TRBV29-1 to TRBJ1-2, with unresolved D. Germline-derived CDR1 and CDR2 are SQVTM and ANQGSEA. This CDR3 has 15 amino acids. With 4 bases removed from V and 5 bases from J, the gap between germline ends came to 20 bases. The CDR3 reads CSVGTSLLRGYGYTF. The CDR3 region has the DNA TGCAGCGTTGGAACCTCGCTACTCAGAGGGTATGGCTACACCTTC. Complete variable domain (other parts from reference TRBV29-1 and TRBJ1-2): SAVISQKPSRDICQRGTSLTIQCQVDSQVTMMFWYRQQPGQSLTLIATANQGSEATYESGFVIDKFPISRPNLTFSTLTVSNMSPEDSSIYLCSVGTSLLRGYGYTFGSGTRLTVV.

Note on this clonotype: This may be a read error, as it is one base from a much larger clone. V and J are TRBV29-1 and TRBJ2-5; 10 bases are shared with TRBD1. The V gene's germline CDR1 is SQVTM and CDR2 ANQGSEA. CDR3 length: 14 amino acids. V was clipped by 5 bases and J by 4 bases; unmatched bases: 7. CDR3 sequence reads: CSVQTGGAGETQYF. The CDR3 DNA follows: TGCAGCGTTCAGACAGGGGGCGCGGGAGAGACCCAGTACTTC.

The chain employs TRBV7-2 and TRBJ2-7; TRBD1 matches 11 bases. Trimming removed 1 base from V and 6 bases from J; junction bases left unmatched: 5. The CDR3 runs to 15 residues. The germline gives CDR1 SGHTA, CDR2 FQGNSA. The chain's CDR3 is CASSLVGQGAIEQYF. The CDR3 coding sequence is TGTGCCAGCAGCTTAGTCGGACAGGGGGCAATCGAGCAGTACTTC.

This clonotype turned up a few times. The CDR3 loop reads CASSRHFGVQRPNYGYTF. DNA for the CDR3: TGTGCCAGCAGCCGTCACTTCGGGGTCCAACGACCTAACTATGGCTACACCTTC. The chain is built from TRBV6-1 and TRBJ1-2; D not certain. Between the trimmed V and J ends, which lost 6 bases and 0 bases, there was a span of 23 bases. Germline V gene lookup returns CDR1 MNHNS and CDR2 SASEGT. The CDR3 spans 18 residues.

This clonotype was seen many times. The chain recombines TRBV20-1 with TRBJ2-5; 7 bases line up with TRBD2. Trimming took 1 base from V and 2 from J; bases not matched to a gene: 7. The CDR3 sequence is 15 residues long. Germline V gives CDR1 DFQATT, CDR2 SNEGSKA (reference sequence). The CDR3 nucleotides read TGCAGTGCTAGAGGAGGTTTAGCGGGTCAAGAGACCCAGTACTTC. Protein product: CSARGGLAGQETQYF.

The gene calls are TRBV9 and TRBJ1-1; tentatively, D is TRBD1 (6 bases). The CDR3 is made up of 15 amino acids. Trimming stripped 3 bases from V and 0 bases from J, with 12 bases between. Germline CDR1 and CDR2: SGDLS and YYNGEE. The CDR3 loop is CASSGQELLNTEAFF. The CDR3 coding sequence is TGTGCCAGCAGCGGACAGGAGCTCCTGAACACTGAAGCTTTCTTT.

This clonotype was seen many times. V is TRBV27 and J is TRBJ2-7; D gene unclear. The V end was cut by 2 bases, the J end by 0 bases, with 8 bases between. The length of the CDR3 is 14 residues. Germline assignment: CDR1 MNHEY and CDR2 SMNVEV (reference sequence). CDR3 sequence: CASSLSTDSYEQYV. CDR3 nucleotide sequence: TGTGCCAGCAGTTTAAGTACCGACTCCTACGAGCAGTACGTC.